One and the same sample provided the 32 T cell receptor beta chains below, sequenced in a study of blood T cells in healthy people across ages. Primed by a sample-barcoded 5' primer and a J-beta primer mix, a second PCR proceeded for roughly 6 to 12 cycles. TCRdb re-analysed the 5' RACE reads in MiXCR, keeping a single row per CDR3 protein. The sample comprises 780,000 or so distinct CDR3 sequences, less than 70% of which are singletons, and 41% rests with the top ten. Source material: blood. These receptors originate from a man older than 75 in good health.

This chain connects TRBV10-3 to TRBJ2-1; tentative D call: TRBD1 (6 bases). The length of the CDR3 is 14 residues. Trimming removed 5 bases from V and 6 bases from J, with 14 bases in between. The germline V gene encodes CDR1 ENHRY and CDR2 SYGVKD. CDR3 loop: CAISPRDNGNEQFF. The CDR3 bases are TGTGCCATCAGTCCCCGGGACAACGGCAATGAGCAGTTCTTC.

This clonotype appeared a single time. The chain employs TRBV12-3 or TRBV12-4 and TRBJ2-7; a possible D gene is TRBD2 (7 bases). The germline V and J ends were trimmed by 7 bases and 2 bases, with 27 bases remaining between them. This CDR3 comprises 18 residues. CDR3 bases: TGTGCCAGCACCTACTCGCTGGGGGGGGCTAGCGGCACCTACGAGCAGTACTTC. This gives the protein CASTYSLGGASGTYEQYF.

This clonotype was observed a few times. This sequence joins TRBV9 and TRBJ1-4; 7 bases agree with TRBD1. Trimming at V came to 3 bases and at J to 4 bases, leaving 6 bases not matched to a gene. Looked up from germline, CDR1 is SGDLS and CDR2 is YYNGEE. This CDR3 comprises 15 residues. CDR3: CASSAGTELNEKLFF. CDR3 nucleotides: TGTGCCAGCAGCGCGGGGACAGAGCTTAATGAAAAACTGTTTTTT. The entire variable domain, with the rest obtained from reference TRBV9 and TRBJ1-4, is as follows: DSGVTQTPKHLITATGQRVTLRCSPRSGDLSVYWYQQSLDQGLQFLIQYYNGEERAKGNILERFSAQQFPDLHSELNLSSLELGDSALYFCASSAGTELNEKLFFGSGTQLSVL.

This chain uses TRBV20-1 with TRBJ2-3, with 7 bases fitting TRBD2. The ends lost 3 bases at V and 4 bases at J; junction bases unmatched: 4. The germline CDR1 and CDR2 sequences are DFQATT and SNEGSKA (reference sequence). CDR3 length equals 13 residues. CDR3 in DNA: TGCAGTGCTAGGCGGGGGAACGCAGATACGCAGTATTTT. Its translation: CSARRGNADTQYF.

The gene calls are TRBV20-1 and TRBJ1-1; D call uncertain. Per germline, CDR1 DFQATT and CDR2 SNEGSKA (reference sequence). This CDR3 region has 16 residues. DNA of the CDR3: TGCAGAGAAAGCGCCACACCCCCGGACCCTAACACTGAAGCTTTCTTT. Translating it yields CRESATPPDPNTEAFF.

This clonotype was detected a few times. The chain links TRBV11-2 to TRBJ2-2; D is unclear. Germline lookup yields CDR1 SGHAT and CDR2 FQNNGV. Deletions cut 5 bases from V and 5 bases from J, with 15 bases between. The CDR3 is 15 amino acids. The CDR3 loop reads CASSLGSFRTGELFF. For the CDR3, the DNA is TGTGCCAGCAGCCTGGGGTCCTTTCGTACCGGGGAGCTGTTTTTT. The complete variable domain, with remaining parts taken from reference TRBV11-2 and TRBJ2-2, reads EAGVAQSPRYKIIEKRQSVAFWCNPISGHATLYWYQQILGQGPKLLIQFQNNGVVDDSQLPKDRFSAERLKGVDSTLKIQPAKLEDSAVYLCASSLGSFRTGELFFGEGSRLTVL.

This clonotype was observed a single time. V usage is TRBV5-6 and J usage is TRBJ2-1, with 9 bases fitting TRBD1. CDR3 length: 15 amino acids. The V segment lost 1 base and the J segment 5 bases; nucleotides outside the gene matches: 4. Germline V CDR1 and CDR2: SGHDT, YYEEEE. The CDR3 DNA is TGTGCCAGCAGCTTGTCGGGACAGGGCCACAATGAGCAGTTCTTC. Translation gives CASSLSGQGHNEQFF.

V usage is TRBV7-9 and J usage is TRBJ2-7; D possibly corresponds to TRBD1 (5 bases). The CDR3 totals 15 residues. Germline V gene lookup returns CDR1 SEHNR and CDR2 FQNEAQ (reference sequence). Trimming shortened V by 0 bases and J by 0 bases, and 9 bases separated the two germline ends. The CDR3 nucleotides are TGTGCCAGCAGCTTAGCAGGGGCCAGCTCCTACGAGCAGTACTTC. Translation: CASSLAGASSYEQYF.

This chain connects TRBV30 to TRBJ2-7; D may be TRBD1 or TRBD2 (5 bases each). Trimming removed 4 bases from V and 0 bases from J, with 7 bases in between. The CDR3 contains 12 residues. The V gene's germline CDR1 is GTSNPN and CDR2 SVGIG (reference sequence). The CDR3 DNA is TGTGCCTGGACAGGGAGCTCCTACGAGCAGTACTTC. It yields the protein CAWTGSSYEQYF.

The rearrangement joins TRBV5-1 to TRBJ2-2; tentative D call: TRBD1 (6 bases). The CDR3 covers 17 residues. CDR1 is SGHRS and CDR2 is YFSETQ in the germline V gene. V was pared by 1 base and J by 3 bases, with 16 bases between. For the CDR3, the DNA is TGCGCCAGCAGCTTGAGTAACCCAGGGGCGGACACCGGGGAGCTGTTTTTT. Amino acids: CASSLSNPGADTGELFF.

This chain uses TRBV6-1 with TRBJ2-3; 9 bases map to TRBD2. From germline, CDR1 is MNHNS and CDR2 SASEGT. The CDR3 totals 18 residues. The V segment lost 7 bases and the J segment 14 bases; nucleotides outside the gene matches: 28. Here the CDR3 reads CASTQGPSGKLLHRYAYF. The CDR3 bases are TGTGCCAGCACTCAGGGTCCTAGCGGGAAGTTATTGCACAGATACGCGTATTTT.

The chain carries TRBV7-3 and TRBJ2-1; 10 bases line up with TRBD2. Germline trimming cut 4 bases from V and 8 bases from J; bases unmatched to any gene: 8. The CDR3 consists of 15 residues. CDR1 and CDR2 from the germline V gene are SGHTA and FQGTGA. In nucleotides, the CDR3 is TGTGCCAGCAGCTCAGCGGGAGGGCCCCTTTATGAGCAGTTCTTC. Amino acid sequence: CASSSAGGPLYEQFF.

The V and J genes are TRBV7-8 and TRBJ1-3; 7 bases line up with TRBD1. The germline V gene encodes CDR1 SGHVS and CDR2 FQNEAQ. J was trimmed by 4 bases and V by 4 bases; bases with no gene match: 7. The CDR3 has 15 residues. The CDR3 loop is CASSYRTGPGNTIYF. CDR3 coding DNA: TGTGCCAGCAGCTATCGGACAGGACCAGGAAACACCATATATTTT.

This clonotype has more than one count but fewer than ten. The chain employs TRBV20-1 and TRBJ2-7; 7 bases map to TRBD2. Germline V gene data show CDR1 as DFQATT and CDR2 as SNEGSKA (reference sequence). V trimming: 3 bases; J trimming: 6 bases; junction bases outside the gene matches: 11. The CDR3 loop spans 14 amino acids. CDR3 loop: CSASELVGRSEQYF. CDR3 in DNA: TGCAGTGCTAGCGAACTCGTCGGGAGGTCCGAGCAGTACTTC.

The chain combines TRBV28 with TRBJ2-3; D is unresolved. Germline-derived CDR1 and CDR2 are MDHEN and SYDVKM. V dropped 2 bases and J dropped 14 bases, with 14 bases sitting between them. The CDR3 consists of 12 residues. CDR3 loop: CASSLGSLRLYF. As DNA, the CDR3 is TGTGCCAGCAGTTTAGGGTCCCTACGATTGTATTTT.

This clonotype was found a few times. This chain uses TRBV28 with TRBJ2-4; D gene uncertain. The CDR3 spans 13 residues. The V end was cut by 2 bases, the J end by 3 bases, with 5 bases between. Germline V gene lookup returns CDR1 MDHEN and CDR2 SYDVKM. The CDR3 sequence is CASSLTDKNIQYF. In DNA form, the CDR3 reads TGTGCCAGCAGTTTAACGGACAAAAACATTCAGTACTTC.

The rearrangement uses TRBV29-1 and TRBJ1-5, with D perhaps TRBD1 (5 bases). CDR1 is SQVTM, CDR2 ANQGSEA, per germline. V lost 6 bases and J 4 bases, leaving 10 bases between the germline ends. CDR3 size: 12 residues. The CDR3 loop is CSVGDGNQPQHF. As DNA, the CDR3 is TGCAGCGTGGGGGACGGGAATCAGCCCCAGCATTTT.

As concerns this clonotype: This may arise from a read error, as a much more abundant clone is one base away. The rearrangement links TRBV29-1 to TRBJ2-7; tentative D call: TRBD2 (5 bases). This CDR3 region has 13 residues. V was pared by 6 bases and J by 9 bases, with 21 bases between. Germline loops: CDR1 SQVTM, CDR2 ANQGSEA. This CDR3 reads CSVETDSGGGQYF. The CDR3 nucleotides read TGCAGCGTCGAAACGGACTCAGGTGGCGGGCAGTACTTC.

In this sample, this clonotype turned up a few times. CDR3 nucleotides: TGTGCCAGCAGCCAAGAGGGACGTCCCGTGGATACGCAGTATTTT. Translating it yields CASSQEGRPVDTQYF. V is TRBV4-2 and J is TRBJ2-3; D is tentatively TRBD1 or TRBD2 (5 bases each). The CDR3 is 15 residues long. V lost 0 bases and J 6 bases, leaving 13 bases between the germline ends. The germline gives CDR1 LGHNA, CDR2 YNFKEQ.

The genes are TRBV2 and TRBJ2-3, with 7 bases aligning to TRBD2. With 4 bases clipped from V and 3 bases from J, the junction kept 4 bases outside the gene matches. Germline lookup yields CDR1 SNHLY and CDR2 FYNNEI. The CDR3 contains 14 residues. The CDR3: CASSAISGTDTQYF. The CDR3 DNA reads as TGTGCCAGCAGTGCGATTAGCGGGACAGATACGCAGTATTTT.

The chain couples TRBV10-3 to TRBJ2-5; D unclear. Germline loops: CDR1 ENHRY, CDR2 SYGVKD. With 0 bases removed from V and 5 bases from J, the gap between germline ends came to 10 bases. The CDR3 is made up of 14 amino acids. CDR3 bases: TGTGCCATCAGTGAGTCGCTAGATCGGGAGACCCAGTACTTC. The encoded protein is CAISESLDRETQYF.

This clonotype was seen only a few times. The chain uses TRBV12-3 or TRBV12-4 and TRBJ2-5; TRBD1 aligns across 7 bases. The length of the CDR3 is 14 residues. The J segment lost 1 base and the V segment lost 6 bases, leaving 5 bases of the junction unmatched. The CDR3 nucleotides are TGTGCCAGCAGCCTCGGGACAGCCCAAGAGACCCAGTACTTC. Its translation is CASSLGTAQETQYF.

This clonotype has a handful of counts. V gene TRBV7-3 combines with J gene TRBJ2-1; no firm D call. Per germline, CDR1 SGHTA and CDR2 FQGTGA. Trimming took off 4 bases at V and 3 bases at J, with 7 bases between the two ends. This CDR3 spans 13 amino acids. The CDR3 nucleotides read TGTGCCAGCAGCTCTGAGGACTACAATGAGCAGTTCTTC. Its translation: CASSSEDYNEQFF.

The CDR3 sequence: CASSSSSEQFF. The CDR3 region has the DNA TGTGCCAGCAGCTCGAGCAGTGAGCAGTTCTTC. The chain couples TRBV5-4 to TRBJ2-1; D gene ambiguous. The germline gives CDR1 SGHNT, CDR2 YYREEE (reference sequence). CDR3 size: 11 residues. V was pared by 3 bases and J by 9 bases, with 7 bases between.

This chain joins TRBV27 and TRBJ2-1; no reliable D call. This CDR3 contains 15 residues. In germline, CDR1 is MNHEY, CDR2 SMNVEV (reference sequence). V was shortened by 3 bases and J by 0 bases, with 9 bases between the two germline ends. As DNA, the CDR3 is TGTGCCAGCAGTTTGGCGGACCGCTCCTACAATGAGCAGTTCTTC. It is translated as CASSLADRSYNEQFF.

This clonotype is a singleton in its sample. This chain connects TRBV7-3 to TRBJ2-1; the D gene is possibly TRBD1 (7 bases). V shed 0 bases and J shed 8 bases, with 11 bases lying between them. This CDR3 comprises 14 residues. From germline, CDR1 is SGHTA and CDR2 FQGTGA. CDR3 in DNA: TGTGCCAGCAGCTTAACCGCAGGGGGGCATGAGCAGTTCTTC. Encoded protein: CASSLTAGGHEQFF.

The rearrangement joins TRBV7-9 to TRBJ2-5, with unresolved D. The J call may be faulty, since TRBJ2-7 better matches the DNA end. The CDR3 has 15 residues. From germline, CDR1 is SEHNR and CDR2 FQNEAQ (reference sequence). The chain's CDR3 is CASSPGANPWDEQYF. DNA of the CDR3: TGTGCCAGCAGCCCCGGAGCGAACCCCTGGGACGAGCAGTACTTC.

The chain joins TRBV4-2 to TRBJ2-1, with 9 bases lining up with TRBD2. Germline V CDR1 and CDR2: LGHNA, YNFKEQ. J lost 4 bases, V lost 10 bases, and 8 bases had no gene match. The CDR3 spans 14 residues. Here the CDR3 DNA reads TGTGCCACCGGGTTAGCGGGGGTGTACAATGAGCAGTTCTTC. It yields the protein CATGLAGVYNEQFF.

This clonotype came up once. The chain is built from TRBV4-1 and TRBJ2-3; 12 positions match TRBD2. CDR3 length equals 15 residues. The germline gives CDR1 MGHRA, CDR2 YSYEKL. V was clipped by 4 bases and J by 3 bases; unmatched bases: 2. CDR3 sequence: CASSRTSGITDTQYF. The DNA of the CDR3 is TGCGCCAGCAGCCGGACTAGCGGGATAACAGATACGCAGTATTTT.

This clonotype was seen a handful of times. The CDR3 protein is CASSQGVRGETQYF. The CDR3 DNA reads TGTGCCAGCAGCCAAGGCGTACGTGGAGAGACCCAGTACTTC. This sequence joins TRBV27 and TRBJ2-5; the D is unclear. This CDR3 region has 14 residues. The germline V gene has CDR1 MNHEY and CDR2 SMNVEV (reference sequence). V lost 6 bases and J lost 4, with 15 bases in between.

The count of this clonotype is one. V and J are TRBV11-2 and TRBJ2-3; D is perhaps TRBD1 (6 bases). The germline gives CDR1 SGHAT, CDR2 FQNNGV. This CDR3 is 15 amino acids long. The V end was cut by 7 bases, the J end by 14 bases, with 28 bases between. In DNA, the CDR3 is TGTGCCAGCACCACCGGAGGCAGGGGCGGAAGATACGCGTATTTT. Protein product: CASTTGGRGGRYAYF.

This chain uses TRBV20-1 with TRBJ2-3; 8 nucleotides line up with TRBD2. V shed 1 base, J shed 14 bases, and the junction held 14 bases outside the gene matches. Germline-derived CDR1 and CDR2 are DFQATT and SNEGSKA (reference sequence). The CDR3 spans 14 residues. As DNA, the CDR3 is TGCAGTGCTAGAGCAGCGGGGGAGCACAGATACGCGTATTTT. Translating gives CSARAAGEHRYAYF.